Shown below are 6 T cell receptor beta chains from a single sample sequenced in a study of T cell responses to AZD1222 COVID-19 vaccine. The protocol was immunoSEQ multiplex PCR, while the TCRdb copy is restricted to in-frame clones and leaves out a portion. The sample lists roughly 270,000 clones, 94% occurring once. Sequenced material: peripheral blood, taken 28 days after the second AZD1222 dose. Receptors originate from an adult who received the AZD1222 COVID-19 vaccine.

The count of this clone is one. V and J are TRBV9 and TRBJ1-1, with D possibly matching TRBD1 (5 bases). Between the trimmed V and J ends, which lost 0 bases and 1 base, there was a span of 7 bases. Germline lookup yields CDR1 SGDLS and CDR2 YYNGEE. CDR3 length: 14 amino acids. The CDR3 here is CASSVGQGNTEAFF. The DNA for the CDR3 is TGTGCCAGCAGCGTAGGCCAGGGGAACACTGAAGCTTTCTTT.

The chain couples TRBV3-1 (or the pseudogene TRBV3-2) to TRBJ2-2, with TRBD2 matching over 12 bases. Germline V gives CDR1 LGHDT, CDR2 YNNKEL (reference sequence). The length of the CDR3 is 19 residues. The ends lost 0 bases at V and 0 bases at J; junction bases unmatched: 5. The CDR3 DNA sequence: TGTGCCAGCAGCCAAGAACGGCTAGCGGGAGGGCCGAACACCGGGGAGCTGTTTTTT. Encoded protein: CASSQERLAGGPNTGELFF.

The chain links TRBV4-2 to TRBJ1-3; D possibly corresponds to TRBD1 (5 bases). CDR1 LGHNA and CDR2 YNFKEQ come from the germline V gene. V was cut by 0 bases and J by 5 bases, with 8 bases left in between. CDR3 length: 14 residues. The CDR3 nucleotides read TGTGCCAGCAGCCAAGAAGGGGCAAGAAACACCATATATTTT. Residues: CASSQEGARNTIYF.

J is TRBJ1-5 and V is TRBV27; D remains ambiguous. Germline V lookup: CDR1 MNHEY, CDR2 SMNVEV (reference sequence). The CDR3 has 13 residues. V was trimmed by 2 bases and J by 7 bases, leaving 9 bases between them. The CDR3 sequence: CASSLLGGQPQHF. The DNA for the CDR3 is TGTGCCAGCAGTTTACTGGGTGGCCAGCCCCAGCATTTT.

The gene calls are TRBV29-1 and TRBJ1-1; D may be TRBD1 (5 bases). V shed 6 bases and J shed 2 bases, with 16 bases lying between them. The length of the CDR3 is 14 residues. Germline V gene sequence: CDR1 SQVTM, CDR2 ANQGSEA. The DNA for the CDR3 is TGCAGCGTCCAGTCCCAGGGCCCCAACACTGAAGCTTTCTTT. Translated, it gives CSVQSQGPNTEAFF.

The V gene is TRBV27, the J gene TRBJ2-7; maybe TRBD2 (6 bases). Trimming removed 2 bases from V and 2 bases from J, with 13 bases in between. This CDR3 is 15 amino acids long. Germline V gene sequence: CDR1 MNHEY, CDR2 SMNVEV (reference sequence). The CDR3 DNA sequence: TGTGCCAGCAGTTTACCAGGGACTGCCACCTACGAGCAGTACTTC. As protein: CASSLPGTATYEQYF.